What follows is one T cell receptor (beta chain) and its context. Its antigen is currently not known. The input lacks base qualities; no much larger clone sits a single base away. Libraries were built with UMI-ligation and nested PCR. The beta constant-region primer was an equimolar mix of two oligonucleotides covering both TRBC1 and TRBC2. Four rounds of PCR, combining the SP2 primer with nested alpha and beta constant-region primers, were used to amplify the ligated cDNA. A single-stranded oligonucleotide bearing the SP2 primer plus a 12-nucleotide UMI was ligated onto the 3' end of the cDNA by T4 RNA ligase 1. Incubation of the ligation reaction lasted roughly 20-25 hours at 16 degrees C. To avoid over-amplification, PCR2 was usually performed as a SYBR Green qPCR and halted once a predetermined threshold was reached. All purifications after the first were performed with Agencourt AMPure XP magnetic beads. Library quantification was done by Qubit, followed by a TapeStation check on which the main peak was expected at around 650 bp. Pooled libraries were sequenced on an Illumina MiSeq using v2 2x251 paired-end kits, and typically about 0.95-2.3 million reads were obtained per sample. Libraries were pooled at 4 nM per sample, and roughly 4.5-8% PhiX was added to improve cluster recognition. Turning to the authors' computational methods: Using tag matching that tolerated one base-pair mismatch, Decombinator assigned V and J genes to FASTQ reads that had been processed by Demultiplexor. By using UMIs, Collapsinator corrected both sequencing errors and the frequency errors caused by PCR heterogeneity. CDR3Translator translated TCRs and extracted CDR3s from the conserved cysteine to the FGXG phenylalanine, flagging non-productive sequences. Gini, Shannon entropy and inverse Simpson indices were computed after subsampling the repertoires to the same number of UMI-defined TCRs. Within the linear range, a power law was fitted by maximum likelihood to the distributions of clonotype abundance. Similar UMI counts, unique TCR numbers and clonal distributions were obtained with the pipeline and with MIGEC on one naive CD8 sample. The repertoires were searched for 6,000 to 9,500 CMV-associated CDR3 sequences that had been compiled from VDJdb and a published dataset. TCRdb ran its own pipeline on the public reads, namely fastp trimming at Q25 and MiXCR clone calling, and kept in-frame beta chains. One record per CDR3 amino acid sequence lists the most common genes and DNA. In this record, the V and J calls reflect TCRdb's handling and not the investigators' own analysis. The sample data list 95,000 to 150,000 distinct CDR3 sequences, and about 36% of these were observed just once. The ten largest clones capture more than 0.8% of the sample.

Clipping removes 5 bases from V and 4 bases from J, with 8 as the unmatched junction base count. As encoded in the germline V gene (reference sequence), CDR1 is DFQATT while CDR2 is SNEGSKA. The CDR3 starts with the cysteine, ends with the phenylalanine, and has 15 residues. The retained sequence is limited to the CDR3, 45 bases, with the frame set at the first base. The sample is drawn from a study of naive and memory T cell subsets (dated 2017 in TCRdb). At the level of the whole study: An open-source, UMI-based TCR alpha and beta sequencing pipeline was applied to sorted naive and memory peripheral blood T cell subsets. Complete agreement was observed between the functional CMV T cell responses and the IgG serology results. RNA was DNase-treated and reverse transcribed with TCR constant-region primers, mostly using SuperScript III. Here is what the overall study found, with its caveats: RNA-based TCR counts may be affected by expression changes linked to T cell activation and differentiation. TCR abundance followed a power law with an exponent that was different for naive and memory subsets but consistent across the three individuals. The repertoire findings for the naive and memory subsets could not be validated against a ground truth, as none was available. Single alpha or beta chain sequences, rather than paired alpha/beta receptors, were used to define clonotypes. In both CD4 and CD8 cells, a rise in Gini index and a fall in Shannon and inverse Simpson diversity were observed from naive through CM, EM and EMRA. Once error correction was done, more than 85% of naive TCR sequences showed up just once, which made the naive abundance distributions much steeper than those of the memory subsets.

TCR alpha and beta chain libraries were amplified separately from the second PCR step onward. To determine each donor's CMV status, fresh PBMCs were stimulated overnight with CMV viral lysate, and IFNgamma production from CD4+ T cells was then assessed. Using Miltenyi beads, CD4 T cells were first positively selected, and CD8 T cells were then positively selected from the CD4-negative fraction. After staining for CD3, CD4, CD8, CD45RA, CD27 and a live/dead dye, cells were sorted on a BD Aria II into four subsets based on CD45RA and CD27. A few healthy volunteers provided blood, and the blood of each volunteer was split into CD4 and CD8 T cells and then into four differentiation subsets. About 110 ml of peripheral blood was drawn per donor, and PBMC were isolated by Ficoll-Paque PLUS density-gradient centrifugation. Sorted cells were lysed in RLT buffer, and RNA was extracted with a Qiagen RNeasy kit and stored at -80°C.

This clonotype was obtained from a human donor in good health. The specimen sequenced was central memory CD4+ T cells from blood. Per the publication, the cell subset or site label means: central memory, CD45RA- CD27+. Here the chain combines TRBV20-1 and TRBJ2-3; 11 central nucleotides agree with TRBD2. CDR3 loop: CSAEVTSGSADTQYF. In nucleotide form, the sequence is TGCAGTGCTGAAGTCACTAGCGGGAGTGCAGATACGCAGTATTTT.